These T cell receptor beta chains were read from a single sample in a study of T cells in localized non-small cell lung cancer. The data were produced by immunoSEQ multiplex PCR, yet TCRdb's version contains in-frame clones alone and is incomplete. In the table there are over 25,000 clones, roughly nine tenths of which are singletons. Sample: PBMCs, taken before any cancer treatment. These TCRs come from a man aged 40 to 69 with stage II lung adenocarcinoma. Both conserved end residues are part of each CDR3. Fields, in order: V gene, J gene, CDR3 protein.

v_call: TRBV4-1
j_call: TRBJ2-7
cdr3_aa: CASSQGTSGAYEQYF

v_call: TRBV6-6
j_call: TRBJ1-3
cdr3_aa: CASSPAPTGRGHTIYF

v_call: TRBV6-5
j_call: TRBJ2-7
cdr3_aa: CASSYSGTSEQYF

v_call: TRBV6-5
j_call: TRBJ1-3
cdr3_aa: CASSTPGSSGNTIYF

v_call: TRBV6-1
j_call: TRBJ1-5
cdr3_aa: CASSLTGLNQPQHF

v_call: TRBV27
j_call: TRBJ2-7
cdr3_aa: CASSPPASYEQYF

v_call: TRBV10-1
j_call: TRBJ2-1
cdr3_aa: CASSLDRDEQFF

v_call: TRBV6-5
j_call: TRBJ1-2
cdr3_aa: CASRPSSGTGGGYTF

v_call: TRBV28
j_call: TRBJ1-5
cdr3_aa: CASRKREESNQPQHF

v_call: TRBV19
j_call: TRBJ2-3
cdr3_aa: CASSPRGREGSNTQYF

v_call: TRBV4-1
j_call: TRBJ1-2
cdr3_aa: CASSQGFGGLYTF

v_call: TRBV4-3
j_call: TRBJ1-2
cdr3_aa: CASSQGAQGHNYGYTF

v_call: TRBV27
j_call: TRBJ1-5
cdr3_aa: CASSRGQNQPQHF

v_call: TRBV29-1
j_call: TRBJ1-2
cdr3_aa: CSVSQGSRYGYTF

v_call: TRBV29-1
j_call: TRBJ2-2
cdr3_aa: CSARGRPNTGELFF

v_call: TRBV28
j_call: TRBJ2-2
cdr3_aa: CASGKEAGGKTGELFF

v_call: TRBV25-1
j_call: TRBJ2-5
cdr3_aa: CASSERGKDETQYF

v_call: TRBV5-1
j_call: TRBJ2-5
cdr3_aa: CASGEETQYF

v_call: TRBV15
j_call: TRBJ1-6
cdr3_aa: CATSRDLGGSYNSPLHF

v_call: TRBV7-2
j_call: TRBJ2-6
cdr3_aa: CASSDRQAGANVLTF

v_call: TRBV28
j_call: TRBJ2-1
cdr3_aa: CASSPMSSYNEQFF

v_call: TRBV28
j_call: TRBJ1-5
cdr3_aa: CASTRGGDRSDQPQHF

v_call: TRBV18
j_call: TRBJ2-7
cdr3_aa: CASSLSGQGTYEQYF

v_call: TRBV7-9
j_call: TRBJ1-5
cdr3_aa: CASSLAGEQPQHF

v_call: TRBV28
j_call: TRBJ1-2
cdr3_aa: CASRAAGAEGYTF

v_call: TRBV29-1
j_call: TRBJ2-2
cdr3_aa: CSVTNPGHTNTGELFF

v_call: TRBV13
j_call: TRBJ2-3
cdr3_aa: CASSLSLIGTDTQYF

v_call: TRBV5-8
j_call: TRBJ2-7
cdr3_aa: CASSRDRGADEQYF

v_call: TRBV19
j_call: TRBJ1-4
cdr3_aa: CASSTIGQGKTTNEKLFF

v_call: TRBV2
j_call: TRBJ1-4
cdr3_aa: CASSGDRVNEKLFF

v_call: TRBV6-5
j_call: TRBJ2-7
cdr3_aa: CASSNLYEQYF

v_call: TRBV19
j_call: TRBJ1-2
cdr3_aa: CASRPAPGGGYTF

v_call: TRBV5-1
j_call: TRBJ1-6
cdr3_aa: CASSLAGFAGGSPLHF

v_call: TRBV7-8
j_call: TRBJ1-2
cdr3_aa: CASSPFQSNNGGYTF

v_call: TRBV7-8
j_call: TRBJ2-3
cdr3_aa: CASSSGLPADTQYF